This is a list of T cell receptor beta chains from one sample in a study of T cell responses to AZD1222 COVID-19 vaccine. TCRdb's copy holds only in-frame clones and misses some; the assay was immunoSEQ multiplex PCR. Seen here are more than 100,000 clones, roughly 85% observed once, and the top ten hold about 8.3%. This specimen consisted of peripheral blood, obtained on day 0 of AZD1222 vaccination. The receptors shown here come from an adult in good health. CDR3s include the opening cysteine and the closing phenylalanine or tryptophan. A D gene is named only where the DNA matches it firmly. Some rows mark clone size as missing; the rest say once, few, many or name a class of expanded clone.

length: 16; D: TRBD1; J: TRBJ1-6; V: TRBV3-1/TRBV3-2; size: few; CDR3: CASSQGLQGRNSPLHF; DNA: TGTGCCAGCAGCCAAGGTCTACAGGGGCGTAATTCACCCCTCCACTTT
length: 14; D: .; J: TRBJ2-2; V: TRBV4-1; size: .; CDR3: CASSPGRHTGELFF; DNA: TGCGCCAGCAGTCCCGGACGGCACACCGGGGAGCTGTTTTTT
length: 14; D: .; J: TRBJ1-1; V: TRBV5-4; size: .; CDR3: CASSRQSMNTEAFF; DNA: TGTGCCAGCAGCCGACAGAGCATGAACACTGAAGCTTTCTTT
length: 13; D: .; J: TRBJ1-4; V: TRBV5-1; size: few; CDR3: CASSKDANEKLFF; DNA: TGCGCCAGCAGTAAGGACGCTAATGAAAAACTGTTTTTT
length: 14; D: TRBD1; J: TRBJ1-5; V: TRBV9; size: .; CDR3: CASSLDRALGPQHF; DNA: TGTGCCAGCAGCCTCGACAGGGCTCTCGGGCCCCAGCATTTT
length: 17; D: .; J: TRBJ2-3; V: TRBV6-2/TRBV6-3; size: .; CDR3: CASSMDLIRIRTDTQYF; DNA: TGTGCCAGCAGTATGGACCTGATAAGGATCCGCACAGATACGCAGTATTTT
length: 12; D: .; J: TRBJ1-6; V: TRBV5-5; size: .; CDR3: CASSHYNSPLHF; DNA: TGTGCCAGCAGCCACTATAATTCACCCCTCCACTTT
length: 14; D: TRBD1; J: TRBJ1-1; V: TRBV2; size: .; CDR3: CASSPGQMNTEAFF; DNA: TGTGCCAGCAGCCCGGGACAGATGAACACTGAAGCTTTCTTT
length: 15; D: .; J: TRBJ1-5; V: TRBV6-4; size: .; CDR3: CASSPDGNSGQPQHF; DNA: TGTGCCAGCAGCCCCGACGGGAATAGCGGTCAGCCCCAGCATTTT
length: 14; D: .; J: TRBJ1-1; V: TRBV5-1; size: .; CDR3: CASSFSDVNTEAFF; DNA: TGCGCCAGCAGCTTTTCGGATGTGAACACTGAAGCTTTCTTT
length: 13; D: .; J: TRBJ2-5; V: TRBV7-2; size: .; CDR3: CASSLGQGETQYF; DNA: TGTGCCAGCAGCTTAGGGCAGGGGGAGACCCAGTACTTC
length: 15; D: TRBD1; J: TRBJ2-1; V: TRBV5-4; size: .; CDR3: CASSRGQGTPNEQFF; DNA: TGTGCCAGCAGCCGGGGACAGGGGACGCCCAATGAGCAGTTCTTC
length: 15; D: TRBD1; J: TRBJ2-7; V: TRBV7-6; size: .; CDR3: CASSLAGQGTYEQYF; DNA: TGTGCCAGCAGCTTAGCTGGACAGGGCACCTACGAGCAGTACTTC
length: 16; D: .; J: TRBJ1-4; V: TRBV5-1; size: .; CDR3: CASSLRATSVEEKLFF; DNA: TGCGCCAGCAGCCTTCGGGCGACGTCGGTGGAGGAAAAACTGTTTTTT
length: 17; D: .; J: TRBJ2-3; V: TRBV12-5; size: .; CDR3: CASGLDGADRRGDTQYF; DNA: TGTGCTAGTGGTTTGGACGGAGCCGACAGGCGTGGAGATACGCAGTATTTT
length: 12; D: TRBD1; J: TRBJ2-5; V: TRBV12-3/TRBV12-4; size: once; CDR3: CASGSGGETQYF; DNA: TGTGCCAGCGGATCAGGGGGCGAGACCCAGTACTTC
length: 13; D: .; J: TRBJ1-2; V: TRBV6-4; size: .; CDR3: CASSEGGGYGYTF; DNA: TGTGCCAGCAGTGAGGGTGGGGGCTATGGCTACACCTTC
length: 14; D: .; J: TRBJ2-7; V: TRBV6-2/TRBV6-3; size: .; CDR3: CASSFSGFSYEQYF; DNA: TGTGCCAGCAGTTTTAGCGGTTTCTCCTACGAGCAGTACTTC
length: 13; D: .; J: TRBJ1-1; V: TRBV7-9; size: .; CDR3: CASSYQGNTEAFF; DNA: TGTGCCAGCAGCTATCAGGGGAACACTGAAGCTTTCTTT
length: 16; D: TRBD1; J: TRBJ1-5; V: TRBV3-1/TRBV3-2; size: .; CDR3: CASSLGTGYSNQPQHF; DNA: TGTGCCAGCAGCCTCGGGACAGGTTATAGCAATCAGCCCCAGCATTTT
length: 12; D: TRBD1; J: TRBJ1-1; V: TRBV10-3; size: .; CDR3: CAIHDRGTEAFF; DNA: TGTGCCATCCATGACAGGGGTACTGAAGCTTTCTTT
length: 14; D: TRBD1; J: TRBJ1-1; V: TRBV14; size: .; CDR3: CASSRLTGGTEAFF; DNA: TGTGCCAGCAGCCGGCTGACAGGGGGCACTGAAGCTTTCTTT
length: 16; D: .; J: TRBJ1-2; V: TRBV9; size: .; CDR3: CASSAGGLGHTRGYTF; DNA: TGTGCCAGCAGCGCCGGGGGGTTGGGACACACGAGGGGCTACACCTTC
length: 14; D: .; J: TRBJ2-3; V: TRBV5-1; size: .; CDR3: CASSAQLNTDTQYF; DNA: TGCGCCAGCAGCGCCCAACTTAACACAGATACGCAGTATTTT
length: 14; D: TRBD1; J: TRBJ2-2; V: TRBV10-1; size: .; CDR3: CASNTGGNTGELFF; DNA: TGCGCCAGCAACACAGGGGGGAACACCGGGGAGCTGTTTTTT
length: 12; D: .; J: TRBJ2-7; V: TRBV5-1; size: few; CDR3: CASSPGRREQYF; DNA: TGCGCCAGCAGCCCGGGACGGCGGGAGCAGTACTTC
length: 13; D: TRBD1; J: TRBJ1-2; V: TRBV7-3; size: few; CDR3: CASSLGQRYGYTF; DNA: TGTGCCAGCAGCCTGGGACAGCGATACGGCTACACCTTC
length: 13; D: .; J: TRBJ1-3; V: TRBV9; size: .; CDR3: CASSVTFGNTIYF; DNA: TGTGCCAGCAGCGTAACGTTTGGAAACACCATATATTTT
length: 11; D: .; J: TRBJ2-7; V: TRBV6-5; size: .; CDR3: CASTGSYEQYF; DNA: TGTGCCAGCACCGGATCCTACGAGCAGTACTTC
length: 13; D: .; J: TRBJ2-7; V: TRBV6-6; size: .; CDR3: CASSPPITYEQYF; DNA: TGTGCCAGCAGCCCACCGATAACCTACGAGCAGTACTTC
length: 13; D: TRBD2; J: TRBJ2-5; V: TRBV29-1; size: once; CDR3: CSVERGEQETQYF; DNA: TGCAGCGTTGAACGGGGGGAGCAAGAGACCCAGTACTTC
length: 10; D: .; J: TRBJ1-2; V: TRBV28; size: .; CDR3: CASWDYGYTF; DNA: TGTGCCAGCTGGGACTATGGCTACACCTTC
length: 14; D: .; J: TRBJ1-2; V: TRBV28; size: once; CDR3: CASSFSRGDYGYTF; DNA: TGTGCCAGCAGTTTCTCTCGGGGCGACTATGGCTACACCTTC
length: 15; D: TRBD1; J: TRBJ1-4; V: TRBV12-5; size: .; CDR3: CASGRDGQGAEKLFF; DNA: TGTGCTAGTGGACGGGACGGACAGGGGGCAGAAAAACTGTTTTTT
length: 13; D: .; J: TRBJ1-5; V: TRBV11-2; size: .; CDR3: CASSKEFSQPQHF; DNA: TGTGCCAGCAGCAAGGAATTTAGTCAGCCCCAGCATTTT
length: 16; D: TRBD2; J: TRBJ2-7; V: TRBV4-3; size: .; CDR3: CASSQDWTSGRYEQYF; DNA: TGCGCCAGCAGCCAAGATTGGACTAGCGGGAGATACGAGCAGTACTTC
length: 13; D: TRBD2; J: TRBJ2-7; V: TRBV10-2; size: once; CDR3: CASSAAGGYEQYF; DNA: TGCGCCAGCAGTGCGGCGGGGGGCTACGAGCAGTACTTC
length: 15; D: .; J: TRBJ1-3; V: TRBV28; size: .; CDR3: CASRPYIAGGNTIYF; DNA: TGTGCCAGCAGACCATACATCGCGGGAGGAAACACCATATATTTT
length: 12; D: .; J: TRBJ1-4; V: TRBV27; size: .; CDR3: CASSATGGKLFF; DNA: TGTGCCAGCAGTGCGACAGGTGGCAAACTGTTTTTT
length: 15; D: .; J: TRBJ1-1; V: TRBV9; size: .; CDR3: CASSVGAGKNTEAFF; DNA: TGTGCCAGCAGCGTGGGGGCCGGAAAGAACACTGAAGCTTTCTTT
length: 16; D: .; J: TRBJ2-2; V: TRBV19; size: .; CDR3: CASSQHRTANTGELFF; DNA: TGTGCCAGTAGTCAACACCGGACAGCGAACACCGGGGAGCTGTTTTTT
length: 15; D: .; J: TRBJ1-2; V: TRBV9; size: .; CDR3: CASSVSGMEAYGYTF; DNA: TGTGCCAGCAGCGTTTCCGGGATGGAAGCCTATGGCTACACCTTC
length: 15; D: TRBD2; J: TRBJ2-2; V: TRBV6-6; size: .; CDR3: CASRRAAGDAGELFF; DNA: TGTGCCAGCAGACGAGCTGCGGGAGATGCCGGGGAGCTGTTTTTT
length: 17; D: TRBD1; J: TRBJ1-4; V: TRBV28; size: .; CDR3: CASRPDRRGRGNEKLFF; DNA: TGTGCCAGCAGGCCTGACAGGAGGGGCAGGGGGAATGAAAAACTGTTTTTT
length: 15; D: .; J: TRBJ1-2; V: TRBV7-9; size: .; CDR3: CASSPSARELYGYTF; DNA: TGTGCCAGCAGCCCATCGGCAAGGGAGCTCTATGGCTACACCTTC
length: 15; D: .; J: TRBJ1-1; V: TRBV9; size: .; CDR3: CASSVVRGSGAEAFF; DNA: TGTGCCAGCAGCGTAGTTAGAGGGTCGGGAGCTGAAGCTTTCTTT
length: 15; D: .; J: TRBJ1-4; V: TRBV9; size: .; CDR3: CASSVGAGRNEKLFF; DNA: TGTGCCAGCAGCGTAGGGGCAGGGCGGAATGAAAAACTGTTTTTT
length: 13; D: .; J: TRBJ1-2; V: TRBV10-3; size: .; CDR3: CAISEAEFYGYTF; DNA: TGTGCCATCAGTGAAGCGGAATTCTATGGCTACACCTTC
length: 17; D: TRBD2; J: TRBJ2-3; V: TRBV10-3; size: .; CDR3: CAISEAGGPFFTDTQYF; DNA: TGTGCCATCAGTGAGGCGGGAGGGCCCTTTTTCACAGATACGCAGTATTTT
length: 16; D: TRBD1; J: TRBJ1-5; V: TRBV6-2/TRBV6-3; size: .; CDR3: CASSDTGGVGNQPQHF; DNA: TGTGCCAGCAGCGACACAGGGGGGGTTGGCAATCAGCCCCAGCATTTT